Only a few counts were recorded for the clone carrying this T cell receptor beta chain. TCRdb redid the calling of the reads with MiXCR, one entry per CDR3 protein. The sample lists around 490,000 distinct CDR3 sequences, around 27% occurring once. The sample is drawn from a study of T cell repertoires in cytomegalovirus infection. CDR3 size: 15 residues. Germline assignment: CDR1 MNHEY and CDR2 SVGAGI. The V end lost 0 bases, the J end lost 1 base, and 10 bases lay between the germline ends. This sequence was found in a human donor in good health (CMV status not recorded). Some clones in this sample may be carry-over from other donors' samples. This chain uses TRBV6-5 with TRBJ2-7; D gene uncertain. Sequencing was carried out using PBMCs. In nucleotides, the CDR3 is TGTGCCAGCAGTTACTCTACGGCGCGATCCTACGAGCAGTACTTC. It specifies CASSYSTARSYEQYF.